A selection of T cell receptor beta chains follows, all from one sample in a study of T cell responses to AZD1222 COVID-19 vaccine. The assay was immunoSEQ multiplex PCR, and TCRdb's table has in-frame clones only and misses some. The repertoire has about 63,000 clones, around four fifths of them found once; the top ten carry roughly 6%. The specimen was peripheral blood, collected 28 days after the second AZD1222 dose. The origin of the receptors is an adult who received the AZD1222 COVID-19 vaccine. Both conserved end residues are part of each CDR3. The D gene is left open where the match is weak. Size tells how often a clone was seen (once, few, many) or the class of an expanded clone, and some rows leave it out.

abundance	v_gene	j_gene	d_gene	CDR3aa	CDR3nt
.	TRBV6-2/TRBV6-3	TRBJ1-1	TRBD1	CASSLRQGWAFF	TGTGCCAGCAGCCTTCGACAGGGTTGGGCTTTCTTT
.	TRBV27	TRBJ2-3	.	CASSTLTDTQYF	TGTGCCAGCAGCACCCTCACAGATACGCAGTATTTT
.	TRBV27	TRBJ2-7	.	CASADSPAGEQYF	TGTGCCAGCGCGGACAGCCCGGCGGGCGAGCAGTACTTC
.	TRBV9	TRBJ2-7	.	CASSVAGGTYEQYF	TGTGCCAGCAGCGTAGCTGGCGGAACCTACGAGCAGTACTTC
.	TRBV7-9	TRBJ2-7	TRBD2	CASSFETSGGAYEQYF	TGTGCCAGCAGCTTCGAAACTAGCGGGGGGGCCTACGAGCAGTACTTC
.	TRBV5-4	TRBJ1-1	.	CASSALMERKAFF	TGTGCCAGCAGCGCCCTCATGGAGCGGAAAGCTTTCTTT
.	TRBV25-1	TRBJ1-1	.	CASSEEGVGEWAEAFF	TGTGCCAGCAGTGAAGAGGGGGTCGGGGAGTGGGCTGAAGCTTTCTTT
.	TRBV14	TRBJ1-1	TRBD1	CASSPHRGGTEAFF	TGTGCCAGCAGCCCCCACAGGGGTGGGACTGAAGCTTTCTTT
.	TRBV2	TRBJ2-4	TRBD1	CASSDSWTGEGNIQYF	TGTGCCAGCAGTGATTCTTGGACAGGGGAGGGAAACATTCAGTACTTC
.	TRBV12-3/TRBV12-4	TRBJ2-1	.	CASSFFGDEQFF	TGTGCCAGCAGTTTCTTCGGGGATGAGCAGTTCTTC
.	TRBV6-5	TRBJ1-5	TRBD1	CASRRTGEQPQHF	TGTGCCAGCAGGAGAACAGGGGAACAGCCCCAGCATTTT
.	TRBV18	TRBJ2-2	.	CASSPGIGELFF	TGTGCCAGCTCACCAGGAATCGGGGAGCTGTTTTTT
.	TRBV7-2	TRBJ1-2	TRBD1	CASSVELTGGKGYTF	TGTGCCAGCAGCGTAGAATTGACAGGGGGCAAGGGCTACACCTTC
.	TRBV29-1	TRBJ2-3	.	CSVDAWKGVNTQYF	TGCAGCGTTGACGCATGGAAAGGGGTGAATACGCAGTATTTT
.	TRBV6-5	TRBJ2-1	TRBD2	CASSYLGTSGGDEQFF	TGTGCCAGCAGTTACCTCGGGACTAGCGGGGGGGATGAGCAGTTCTTC
.	TRBV27	TRBJ2-1	.	CASLEGAGYNEQFF	TGTGCCAGCCTTGAAGGGGCCGGCTACAATGAGCAGTTCTTC
.	TRBV19	TRBJ1-6	TRBD1	CASSDPGQGAWDSPLHF	TGTGCCAGTAGTGATCCGGGACAGGGGGCGTGGGATTCACCCCTCCACTTT
.	TRBV7-9	TRBJ2-7	.	CASSPRRESSYEQYF	TGTGCCAGCAGCCCTCGACGGGAGAGCTCCTACGAGCAGTACTTC
.	TRBV21-1	TRBJ1-4	.	CASSVPGQANEKLFF	TGTGCCAGCAGCGTCCCGGGACAGGCCAATGAAAAACTGTTTTTT
.	TRBV28	TRBJ2-6	.	CASSSRGASSGANVLTF	TGTGCCAGCAGTTCCCGTGGAGCGAGCTCTGGGGCCAACGTCCTGACTTTC
once	TRBV4-2	TRBJ2-2	.	CASSQDFGTGELFF	TGTGCCAGCAGCCAAGATTTCGGGACCGGGGAGCTGTTTTTT
once	TRBV12-3/TRBV12-4	TRBJ1-1	.	CASSLSGNTEAFF	TGTGCCAGCAGTTTATCAGGGAACACTGAAGCTTTCTTT
.	TRBV7-9	TRBJ1-2	.	CASSSLARRIGEVYYGYTF	TGTGCCAGCAGCTCCCTAGCCCGCCGAATCGGGGAAGTTTACTATGGCTACACCTTC
.	TRBV7-2	TRBJ1-6	TRBD1	CASSLFTGGTNSPLHF	TGTGCCAGCAGCTTATTCACAGGGGGTACTAATTCACCCCTCCACTTT
.	TRBV5-1	TRBJ1-2	TRBD1	CASSSGQVGYTF	TGCGCCAGCAGCTCGGGACAGGTTGGCTACACCTTC
few	TRBV2	TRBJ2-7	.	CASSRRDTYEQYF	TGTGCCAGCAGCCGCAGGGATACCTACGAGCAGTACTTC
few	TRBV7-9	TRBJ2-7	.	CASSLLGAVYEQYF	TGTGCCAGCAGCTTGTTAGGTGCGGTCTACGAGCAGTACTTC
once	TRBV19	TRBJ2-7	TRBD1	CASSGTGSVGEQYF	TGTGCCAGTAGCGGGACAGGGTCGGTAGGTGAGCAGTACTTC
.	TRBV19	TRBJ2-1	TRBD2	CASSIEAGGLNEQFF	TGTGCCAGTAGTATTGAAGCGGGGGGGCTGAATGAGCAGTTCTTC
.	TRBV24-1	TRBJ2-7	TRBD1	CATSDPGQGYEQYF	TGTGCCACCAGTGATCCGGGACAGGGATACGAGCAGTACTTC
.	TRBV30	TRBJ1-2	.	CAWSSTVGGYTF	TGTGCCTGGAGTAGTACAGTTGGCGGCTACACCTTC
.	TRBV19	TRBJ1-5	TRBD1	CASSIWGQVKQPQHF	TGTGCCAGTAGTATATGGGGACAGGTGAAACAGCCCCAGCATTTT
few	TRBV6-5	TRBJ1-1	.	CASSYSSRGNTEAFF	TGTGCCAGCAGTTACTCCAGCAGGGGAAACACTGAAGCTTTCTTT
.	TRBV21-1	TRBJ1-1	.	CASSKGTGAFF	TGTGCCAGCAGCAAAGGGACAGGAGCTTTCTTT
.	TRBV5-5	TRBJ2-1	.	CASSLGWSGVLSYNEQFF	TGTGCCAGCAGCTTGGGGTGGAGCGGAGTCCTCTCCTACAATGAGCAGTTCTTC
.	TRBV5-1	TRBJ2-5	TRBD2	CASSARGTSRETQYF	TGCGCCAGCAGCGCCCGGGGGACTAGCCGCGAGACCCAGTACTTC
.	TRBV7-9	TRBJ2-2	TRBD2	CASSLALGGGWTGELFF	TGTGCCAGCAGCTTAGCGCTGGGCGGGGGATGGACCGGGGAGCTGTTTTTT
.	TRBV27	TRBJ2-7	TRBD1	CATQSGTGSYEQYF	TGTGCCACCCAGTCCGGGACAGGGTCCTACGAGCAGTACTTC
.	TRBV12-2	TRBJ2-3	.	CASRFGWFGLSTDTQYF	TGTGCAAGTCGCTTTGGATGGTTCGGGCTCAGCACAGATACGCAGTATTTT
many	TRBV18	TRBJ1-6	.	CASSQGNSPLHF	TGTGCCAGCTCACAGGGAAATTCACCCCTCCACTTT
.	TRBV7-9	TRBJ1-4	.	CASSHGSPGKLFF	TGTGCCAGCAGCCACGGGTCCCCGGGGAAACTGTTTTTT